The present entry profiles one T cell receptor beta chain with its context. Its antigen is not identified. The CDR3 has 17 amino acids. From germline, CDR1 is SGDLS and CDR2 YYNGEE. The V end was cut by 4 bases, the J end by 2 bases, with 20 bases between. A multiplex PCR was run with 60 Vbeta primers and 13 Jbeta primers. Generated by immunoSEQ multiplex PCR, the TCRdb table keeps only in-frame clones and is missing some. Of fewer than 100,000 clones listed, about 80% were seen once; the top ten hold more than 6%. This sample stems from a study of cytomegalovirus exposure and HLA in healthy donors. Study-wide context: An earlier analysis found fewer than 140 million unique TCR beta sequences from about 190 million T cells.

General study findings and limits: Despite most TCR sequences being rare, some public TCRs occurred in many donors. When presence/absence was analysed, sequencing depth was taken to be roughly uniform across donors. Most subjects' HLA-A and HLA-B alleles were reportedly predicted from TCR beta sequences.

Sequencing was performed on PBMCs. The sequence was obtained from a man between 35 and 55 years old in good health and CMV-seropositive. The chain recombines TRBV9 with TRBJ2-3, with D possibly matching TRBD2 (7 bases). As DNA, the CDR3 is TGTGCCAGCAGCCCCCGTGGGGGGGCGTCTATCACAGATACGCAGTATTTT. Translation gives CASSPRGGASITDTQYF.